The clone carrying this T cell receptor beta chain turned up a few times. Its antigen remains unknown. The CDR3 runs to 13 residues. Germline CDR1 reads MNHEY; CDR2 reads SVGAGI. Deletions cut 2 bases from V and 6 bases from J, with 10 bases between. Generated by immunoSEQ multiplex PCR, the TCRdb table keeps only in-frame clones and is missing some. The repertoire holds around 19,000 clones, with about 89% as singletons. The entry originates in a study of T cells in localized non-small cell lung cancer. Study-level points and caveats: Clonality of T cells reached its maximum in uninvolved adjacent lung, surpassing tumor. Heterogeneity is still possible, as just one tumor region was sequenced. A denser population of T cells in blood accompanied longer overall survival. Appearance in adjacent lung was seen for a median 57 of the top 100 tumor clones.

This sequence joins TRBV6-5 and TRBJ1-2; no firm D call. Sample: PBMCs, taken before any cancer treatment. This receptor was obtained from a man between 35 and 75 years old with stage II squamous cell lung carcinoma. The CDR3 reads CASSYRVEDGYTF. The CDR3 region has the DNA TGTGCCAGCAGTTACAGGGTGGAGGATGGCTACACCTTC.